Presented here are 11 T cell receptor beta chains from one specimen sequenced in a study of blood T cell repertoires in COVID-19. The protocol was immunoSEQ multiplex PCR, while the TCRdb copy is restricted to in-frame clones and leaves out a portion. The sample has about 70,000 clones, 86% seen once. The source material was peripheral blood. The receptor source for this set is a human donor in a cohort sampled during active COVID-19.

The chain carries TRBV3-1 (or the pseudogene TRBV3-2) and TRBJ1-5; D call uncertain. The CDR3 spans 14 residues. In germline, CDR1 is LGHDT, CDR2 YNNKEL (reference sequence). V lost 3 bases, J lost 11 bases, and 17 bases lay in between. CDR3: CASSHVPAVRTQHF. In DNA form, the CDR3 reads TGTGCCAGCAGCCACGTGCCAGCGGTACGGACCCAGCATTTT.

This clone was picked up one time. This CDR3 is CASSPGTNQETQYF. Written as DNA, the CDR3 is TGCGCCAGCAGCCCCGGGACAAACCAAGAGACCCAGTACTTC. V gene TRBV5-1 combines with J gene TRBJ2-5; D possibly corresponds to TRBD1 (6 bases). V was clipped by 4 bases and J by 0 bases, with 10 bases between them. This CDR3 region has 14 residues. Per germline, CDR1 SGHRS and CDR2 YFSETQ. The variable domain in full, with the rest retrieved from reference TRBV5-1 and TRBJ2-5, is KAGVTQTPRYLIKTRGQQVTLSCSPISGHRSVSWYQQTPGQGLQFLFEYFSETQRNKGNFPGRFSGRQFSNSRSEMNVSTLELGDSALYLCASSPGTNQETQYFGPGTRLLVL.

The CDR3 spells CASSPRTGPGDQYF. In DNA form, the CDR3 reads TGTGCCAGCAGCCCCCGGACTGGCCCGGGGGATCAGTATTTT. The J gene is TRBJ2-3, the V gene TRBV13; D might be TRBD2 (6 bases). Per germline, CDR1 PRHDT and CDR2 FYEKMQ (reference sequence). V lost 5 bases and J lost 12, with 21 bases in between. The length of the CDR3 is 14 residues.

The chain links TRBV27 to TRBJ1-5; tentatively, D is TRBD1 (6 bases). The V end was cut by 5 bases, the J end by 0 bases, with 14 bases between. The CDR3 runs to 16 residues. Germline-derived CDR1 and CDR2 are MNHEY and SMNVEV (reference sequence). CDR3 protein: CASSPGGGLSNQPQHF. As DNA, the CDR3 is TGTGCCAGCAGTCCCGGGGGGGGGCTTAGCAATCAGCCCCAGCATTTT.

V and J are TRBV19 and TRBJ1-1; 8 positions agree with TRBD1. The V and J ends lost 5 bases and 5 bases, in that order; junction bases with no gene match: 1. The CDR3 totals 12 residues. CDR1 is LNHDA, CDR2 SQIVND, per germline (reference sequence). Written as DNA, the CDR3 is TGTGCCAGTAGTCGGACAGGGACTGAAGCTTTCTTT. It codes for CASSRTGTEAFF.

The chain combines TRBV10-3 with TRBJ1-3, with TRBD1 identical over 9 bases. The CDR3 is 15 amino acids. The trim removed 6 bases at V and 8 bases at J, leaving 11 bases unmatched. Germline assignment: CDR1 ENHRY and CDR2 SYGVKD. DNA for the CDR3: TGTGCCATCAGCCCGACAGGGGGTTTAGGAGACACCATATATTTT. It yields the protein CAISPTGGLGDTIYF.

The rearrangement links TRBV25-1 to TRBJ2-5; 8 bases are a match to TRBD2. Trimming removed 6 bases from V and 6 bases from J; junction bases left unmatched: 12. The CDR3 sequence is 15 residues long. Germline assignment: CDR1 MGHDK and CDR2 SYGVNS. CDR3: CASRGGSGGQKTQYF. CDR3 sequence (DNA): TGTGCCAGCAGAGGGGGATCGGGGGGGCAAAAGACCCAGTACTTC.

This clone came up once. The chain combines TRBV11-2 with TRBJ2-2, with 7 bases identical to TRBD1. Germline lookup yields CDR1 SGHAT and CDR2 FQNNGV. This CDR3 is 14 amino acids long. V was pared by 6 bases and J by 8 bases, with 9 bases of the junction left unmatched. The CDR3 DNA follows: TGTGCCAGCAGACGAAACAGGGGCATGGGGGAGCTGTTTTTT. It is translated as CASRRNRGMGELFF.

The chain recombines TRBV2 with TRBJ2-7, with D tentatively TRBD1 (5 bases). Trimming shortened V by 4 bases and J by 2 bases, and 9 bases separated the two germline ends. The CDR3 loop spans 13 amino acids. Germline lookup yields CDR1 SNHLY and CDR2 FYNNEI. In nucleotides, the CDR3 is TGTGCCAGCAGTGGGCTGGGGCCCTACGAGCAGTACTTC. Its protein product is CASSGLGPYEQYF.

The V gene is TRBV27, the J gene TRBJ2-1, with 9 positions matching TRBD2. V lost 7 bases and J lost 0; bases outside the gene matches: 4. CDR3 length: 15 residues. The V gene's germline CDR1 is MNHEY and CDR2 SMNVEV (reference sequence). Here the CDR3 reads CASILRGGSYNEQFF. CDR3 nucleotide sequence: TGTGCCAGCATTTTGCGGGGGGGCTCCTACAATGAGCAGTTCTTC.

As DNA, the CDR3 is TGCAGCGCCCGGCGGGGGAGGGGTGAAAAACTGTTTTTT. As protein: CSARRGRGEKLFF. V and J are TRBV29-1 and TRBJ1-4; maybe TRBD1 (5 bases). In germline, CDR1 is SQVTM, CDR2 ANQGSEA. The V end lost 7 bases, the J end lost 7 bases, and 16 bases lay between the germline ends. The CDR3 is 13 amino acids. The variable domain in full, completed from reference TRBV29-1 and TRBJ1-4, reads SAVISQKPSRDICQRGTSLTIQCQVDSQVTMMFWYRQQPGQSLTLIATANQGSEATYESGFVIDKFPISRPNLTFSTLTVSNMSPEDSSIYLCSARRGRGEKLFFGSGTQLSVL.